The clone carrying this T cell receptor beta chain was counted between two and nine times. Its antigen is currently unknown. This entry is derived from a study of human T cells and chemical hapten exposure. Study details: Diphenylcyclopropenone doses were given weekly to the scalps of patients across the roughly 24-week study. Small differences in pooled library volume mainly drove the variation in TCR yields per sample. Study-level findings and limits: TCRs exceeding 1 in 1000 frequency stayed unchanged with DPC sensitization.

Each CDR3 protein gets one entry after TCRdb re-called the RACE reads with MiXCR. The repertoire holds 150,000 to 200,000 distinct CDR3 sequences, with approximately 20% as singletons. Time point noted: patch test 1, 2 weeks after DPC sensitization. Treatment meaning: therapeutic diphenylcyclopropenone sensitization with weekly scalp DPC. Suited to DPC and affected by alopecia, the donors ranged from 18 to 70 years old. Looked up from germline, CDR1 is SGHTA and CDR2 is FQGNSA. The CDR3 loop spans 13 amino acids. V shed 5 bases and J 5 bases; nucleotides not matched to a gene: 2. The V and J genes are TRBV7-2 and TRBJ1-5, with 8 bases identical to TRBD1. Here the sequenced sample was whole blood, taken in connection with sensitization to the hapten diphenylcyclopropenone (DPC). This clonotype originated in a woman aged 50 to 60 with alopecia areata. Some clones in this sample may be carry-over from other donors' samples. CDR3 sequence: CASSPQGDQPQHF. The CDR3 DNA reads TGTGCCAGCAGCCCACAGGGGGATCAGCCCCAGCATTTT.